This T cell receptor (beta chain) was found in a study of cytomegalovirus exposure and HLA in healthy donors. Both 60 Vbeta primers and 13 Jbeta primers went into the PCR. Profiling relied on immunoSEQ multiplex PCR, and the TCRdb table lists in-frame clones only, not all of them. The sample records more than 140,000 clones, roughly 87% being singletons. The germline CDR1 and CDR2 sequences are SGHTA and FQGNSA. The CDR3 is 15 residues long. V lost 4 bases and J 9 bases, leaving 19 bases between the germline ends. The study's findings and limits: The study designated 150 to 200 TCR beta chains cytomegalovirus-associated.

For this clone: No antigen is known for it.

This rearrangement joins TRBV7-2 to TRBJ1-5; tentatively, D is TRBD1 (5 bases). The sequence was obtained from a young man in good health and CMV-seropositive. Sequencing input: PBMCs. The CDR3 sequence is CASSSTNIAGLPQHF. The CDR3 DNA sequence: TGTGCCAGCAGCTCGACTAATATAGCGGGGCTGCCCCAGCATTTT.